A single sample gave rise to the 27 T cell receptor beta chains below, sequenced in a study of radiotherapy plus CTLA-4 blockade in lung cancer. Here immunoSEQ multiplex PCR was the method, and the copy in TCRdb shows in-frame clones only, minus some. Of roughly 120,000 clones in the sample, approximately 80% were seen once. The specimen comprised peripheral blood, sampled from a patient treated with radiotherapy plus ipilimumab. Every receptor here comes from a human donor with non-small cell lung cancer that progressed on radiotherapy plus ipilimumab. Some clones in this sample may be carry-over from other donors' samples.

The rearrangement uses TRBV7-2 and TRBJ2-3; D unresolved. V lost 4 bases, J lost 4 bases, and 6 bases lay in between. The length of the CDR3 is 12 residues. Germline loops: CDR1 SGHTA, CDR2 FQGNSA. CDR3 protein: CASSSSADTQYF. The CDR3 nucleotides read TGTGCCAGCAGCTCTAGTGCAGATACGCAGTATTTT.

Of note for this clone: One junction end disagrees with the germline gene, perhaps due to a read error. The CDR3 loop reads CASSLGSQGRDEQFF. The DNA for the CDR3 is TGTGCTAGCAGCTTAGGGTCCCAGGGACGGGATGAGCAGTTCTTC. This rearrangement joins TRBV7-7 to TRBJ2-1; D possibly matches TRBD1 or TRBD2 (5 bases each). The CDR3 has 15 residues. Per germline, CDR1 SSHAT and CDR2 FNYEAQ (reference sequence).

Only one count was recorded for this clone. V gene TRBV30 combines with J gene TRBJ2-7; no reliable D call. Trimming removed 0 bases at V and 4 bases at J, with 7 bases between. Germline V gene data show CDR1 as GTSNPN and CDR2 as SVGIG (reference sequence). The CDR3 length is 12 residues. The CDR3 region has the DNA TGTGCCTGGAGTGTACAGCCGTACGAGCAGTACTTC. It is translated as CAWSVQPYEQYF.

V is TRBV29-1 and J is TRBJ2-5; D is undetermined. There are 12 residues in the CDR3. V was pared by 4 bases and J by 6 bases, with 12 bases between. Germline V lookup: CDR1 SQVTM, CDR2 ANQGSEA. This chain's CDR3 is CSVARLEKTQYF. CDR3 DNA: TGCAGCGTTGCCCGACTGGAGAAGACCCAGTACTTC.

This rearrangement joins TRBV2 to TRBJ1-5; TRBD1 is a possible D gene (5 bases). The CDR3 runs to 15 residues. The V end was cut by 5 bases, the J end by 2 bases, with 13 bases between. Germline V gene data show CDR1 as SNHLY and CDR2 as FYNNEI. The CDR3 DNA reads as TGTGCCAGCAGTCCATCAGGGTTTGGCAATCAGCCCCAGCATTTT. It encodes CASSPSGFGNQPQHF.

Here the CDR3 DNA reads TGCGCCAGCAGCCCCACGGGGGGGGGAGAGCGGGGAGCTTTCTTT. The encoded protein is CASSPTGGGERGAFF. The chain combines TRBV4-3 with TRBJ1-1, with a possible D match to TRBD1 (5 bases). The germline V and J ends were trimmed by 4 bases and 10 bases, with 22 bases remaining between them. The CDR3 runs to 15 residues. Germline V gene data show CDR1 as LGHNA and CDR2 as YSLEER.

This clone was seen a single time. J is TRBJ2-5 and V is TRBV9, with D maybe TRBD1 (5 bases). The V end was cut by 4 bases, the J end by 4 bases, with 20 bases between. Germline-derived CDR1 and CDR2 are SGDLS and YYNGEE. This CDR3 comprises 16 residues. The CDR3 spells CASSIGAYLSGETQYF. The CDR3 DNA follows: TGTGCCAGCAGCATAGGGGCGTACCTCTCGGGAGAGACCCAGTACTTC.

DNA for the CDR3: TGTGCCAGCAGCCCACTGAGCTCCTATAATTCACCCCTCCACTTT. Protein product: CASSPLSSYNSPLHF. The genes are TRBV27 and TRBJ1-6, with D uncertain. Trimming took off 6 bases at V and 0 bases at J, with 9 bases between the two ends. Germline loops: CDR1 MNHEY, CDR2 SMNVEV (reference sequence). The CDR3 is made up of 15 amino acids.

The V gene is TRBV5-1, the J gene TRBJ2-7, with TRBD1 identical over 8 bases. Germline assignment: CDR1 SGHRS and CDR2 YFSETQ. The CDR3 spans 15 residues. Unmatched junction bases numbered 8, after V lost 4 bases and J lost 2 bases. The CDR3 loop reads CASSLRQGSTYEQYF. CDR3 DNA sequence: TGCGCCAGCAGCCTACGACAGGGGTCAACCTACGAGCAGTACTTC.

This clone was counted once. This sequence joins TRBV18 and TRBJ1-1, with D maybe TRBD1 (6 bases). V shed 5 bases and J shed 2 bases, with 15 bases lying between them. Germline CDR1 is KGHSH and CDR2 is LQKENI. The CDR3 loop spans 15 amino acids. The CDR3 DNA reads TGTGCCAGCTCAGCTAGGAACAGGGTTAACACTGAAGCTTTCTTT. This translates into CASSARNRVNTEAFF.

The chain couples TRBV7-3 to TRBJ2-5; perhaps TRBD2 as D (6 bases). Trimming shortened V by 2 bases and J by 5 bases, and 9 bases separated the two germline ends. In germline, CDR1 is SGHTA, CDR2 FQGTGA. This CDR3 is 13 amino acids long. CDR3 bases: TGTGCCAGCAGCTTAGGAGGAGGGGAGACCCAGTACTTC. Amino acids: CASSLGGGETQYF.

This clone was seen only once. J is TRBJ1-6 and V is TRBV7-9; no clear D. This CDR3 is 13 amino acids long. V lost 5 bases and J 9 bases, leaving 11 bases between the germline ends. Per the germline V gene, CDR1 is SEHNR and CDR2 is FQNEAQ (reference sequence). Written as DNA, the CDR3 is TGTGCCAGCAGCCCCCGCGATCGTTCACCCCTCCACTTT. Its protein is CASSPRDRSPLHF. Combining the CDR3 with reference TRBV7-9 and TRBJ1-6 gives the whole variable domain DTGVSQNPRHKITKRGQNVTFRCDPISEHNRLYWYRQTLGQGPEFLTYFQNEAQLEKSRLLSDRFSAERPKGSFSTLEIQRTEQGDSAMYLCASSPRDRSPLHFGNGTRLTVT.

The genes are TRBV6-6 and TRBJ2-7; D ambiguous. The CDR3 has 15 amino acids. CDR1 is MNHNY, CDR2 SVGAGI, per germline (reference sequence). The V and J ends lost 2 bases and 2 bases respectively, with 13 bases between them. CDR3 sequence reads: CASSYGVIKPYEQYF. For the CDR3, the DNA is TGTGCCAGCAGTTACGGGGTAATCAAGCCCTACGAGCAGTACTTC.

CDR3 region: CASSPTGVGNTIYF. In DNA form, the CDR3 reads TGTGCCAGCAGTCCTACAGGGGTGGGAAACACCATATATTTT. The chain employs TRBV6-6 and TRBJ1-3; 7 nucleotides match TRBD1. The V gene's germline CDR1 is MNHNY and CDR2 SVGAGI (reference sequence). The CDR3 consists of 14 residues. The V and J ends lost 5 bases and 4 bases, in that order; junction bases with no gene match: 5.

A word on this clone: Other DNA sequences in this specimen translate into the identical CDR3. CDR3 amino acids: CASSPQKNTEAFF. The CDR3 coding sequence is TGTGCCAGCTCACCGCAAAAAAACACTGAAGCTTTCTTT. This chain links TRBV18 with TRBJ1-1; no firm D call. Trimming pared 3 bases from V and 2 bases from J, leaving 7 bases between. This CDR3 is built from 13 residues. Germline V CDR1 and CDR2: KGHSH, LQKENI.

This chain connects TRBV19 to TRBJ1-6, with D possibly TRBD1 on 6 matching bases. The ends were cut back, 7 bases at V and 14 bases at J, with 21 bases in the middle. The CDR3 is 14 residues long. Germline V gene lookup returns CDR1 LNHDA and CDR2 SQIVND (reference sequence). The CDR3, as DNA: TGTGCCAGTAACAGGGACCCCCCTATGGGAACCCTCCACTTT. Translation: CASNRDPPMGTLHF.

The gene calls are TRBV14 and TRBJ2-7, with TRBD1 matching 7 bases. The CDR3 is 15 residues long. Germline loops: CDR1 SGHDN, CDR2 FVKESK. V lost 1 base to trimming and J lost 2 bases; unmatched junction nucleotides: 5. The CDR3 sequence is CASSQGGTGAYEQYF. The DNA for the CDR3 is TGTGCCAGCAGCCAAGGGGGAACAGGGGCCTACGAGCAGTACTTC.

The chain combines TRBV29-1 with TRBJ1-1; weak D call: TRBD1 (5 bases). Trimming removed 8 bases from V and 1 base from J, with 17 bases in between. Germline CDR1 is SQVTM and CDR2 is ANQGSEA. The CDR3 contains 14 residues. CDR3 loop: CSFMDQGWNTEAFF. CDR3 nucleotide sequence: TGCAGCTTCATGGACCAGGGATGGAACACTGAAGCTTTCTTT.

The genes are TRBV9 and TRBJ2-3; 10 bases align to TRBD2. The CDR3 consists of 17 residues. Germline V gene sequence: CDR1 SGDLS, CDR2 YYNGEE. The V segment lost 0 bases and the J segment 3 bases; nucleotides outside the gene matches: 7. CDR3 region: CASSVEAGGLCTDTQYF. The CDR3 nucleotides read TGTGCCAGCAGCGTAGAAGCGGGGGGGCTTTGTACAGATACGCAGTATTTT.

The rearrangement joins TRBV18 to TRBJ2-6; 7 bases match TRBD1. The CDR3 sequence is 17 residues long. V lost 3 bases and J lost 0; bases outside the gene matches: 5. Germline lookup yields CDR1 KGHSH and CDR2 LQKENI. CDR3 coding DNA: TGTGCCAGCTCACCCGGACAGGACCGCTCTGGGGCCAACGTCCTGACTTTC. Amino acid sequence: CASSPGQDRSGANVLTF.

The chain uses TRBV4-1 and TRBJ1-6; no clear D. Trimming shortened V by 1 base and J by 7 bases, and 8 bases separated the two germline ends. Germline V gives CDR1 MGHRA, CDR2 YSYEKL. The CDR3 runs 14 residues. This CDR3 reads CASSQGRGNSPLHF. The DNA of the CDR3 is TGCGCCAGCAGCCAAGGTAGAGGAAATTCACCCCTCCACTTT.

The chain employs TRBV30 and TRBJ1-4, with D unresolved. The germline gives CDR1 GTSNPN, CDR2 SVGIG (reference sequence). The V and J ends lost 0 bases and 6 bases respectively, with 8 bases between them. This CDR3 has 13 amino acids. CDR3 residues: CAWSVRLHEKLFF. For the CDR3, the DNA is TGTGCCTGGAGTGTACGACTGCATGAAAAACTGTTTTTT. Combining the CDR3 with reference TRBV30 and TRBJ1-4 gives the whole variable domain SQTIHQWPATLVQPVGSPLSLECTVEGTSNPNLYWYRQAAGRGLQLLFYSVGIGQISSEVPQNLSASRPQDRQFILSSKKLLLSDSGFYLCAWSVRLHEKLFFGSGTQLSVL.

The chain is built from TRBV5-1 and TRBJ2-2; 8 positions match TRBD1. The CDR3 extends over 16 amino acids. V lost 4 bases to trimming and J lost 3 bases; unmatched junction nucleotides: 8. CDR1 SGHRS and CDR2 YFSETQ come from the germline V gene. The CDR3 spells CASSQAGGGHTGELFF. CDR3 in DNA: TGCGCCAGCAGCCAAGCAGGGGGCGGGCACACCGGGGAGCTGTTTTTT.

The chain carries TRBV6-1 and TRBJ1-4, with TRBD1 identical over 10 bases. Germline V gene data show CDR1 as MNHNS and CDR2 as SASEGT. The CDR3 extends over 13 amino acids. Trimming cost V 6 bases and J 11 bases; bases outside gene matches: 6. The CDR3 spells CASSVRQGAKLFF. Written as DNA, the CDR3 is TGTGCCAGCAGCGTCCGACAGGGGGCGAAACTGTTTTTT.

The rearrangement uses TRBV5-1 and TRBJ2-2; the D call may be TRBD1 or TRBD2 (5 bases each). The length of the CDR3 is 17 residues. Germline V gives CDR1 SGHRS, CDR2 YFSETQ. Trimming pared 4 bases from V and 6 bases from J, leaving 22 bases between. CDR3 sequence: CASSLPTRDPMSGELFF. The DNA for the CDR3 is TGCGCCAGCAGCCTTCCGACCCGGGACCCCATGTCCGGGGAGCTGTTTTTT.

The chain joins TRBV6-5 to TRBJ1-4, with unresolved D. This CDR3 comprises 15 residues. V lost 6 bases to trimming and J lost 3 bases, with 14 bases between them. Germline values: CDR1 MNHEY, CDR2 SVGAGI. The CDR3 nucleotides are TGTGCCAGCAGCCTAGCTAGGACGTCTAATGAAAAACTGTTTTTT. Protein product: CASSLARTSNEKLFF.

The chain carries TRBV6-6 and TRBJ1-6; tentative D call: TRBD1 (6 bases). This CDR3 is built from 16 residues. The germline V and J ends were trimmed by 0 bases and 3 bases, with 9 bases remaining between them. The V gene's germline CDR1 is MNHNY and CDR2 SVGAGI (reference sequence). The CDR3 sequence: CASSYSGQHYNSPLHF. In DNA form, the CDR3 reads TGTGCCAGCAGTTACTCCGGACAGCACTATAATTCACCCCTCCACTTT.